The TCR beta chain under discussion was sequenced for a study of beta chain features in type 1 diabetes. Study-level information: When patients were set against healthy donors, age, gender and cell yields were similar. Points from the study as a whole: TCRB CDR3s from Type 1 diabetes patients were moderately but significantly shorter in all four CD4+ subsets. Patients and controls would be equally affected if PCR favored shorter templates.

The isolated RNA, all of it, was reverse transcribed, so expressed TCRB transcripts were what got sequenced. About 3.7 million reads, on average, came from each naive, central memory and regulatory T cell sample. The protocol was immunoSEQ multiplex PCR, while the TCRdb copy is restricted to in-frame clones and leaves out a portion. The table has roughly 220,000 clones, more than 15% seen once. To note about this clone: Its specificity is not known.

V was clipped by 3 bases and J by 5 bases, with 17 bases between them. Germline lookup yields CDR1 MDHEN and CDR2 SYDVKM. This CDR3 is built from 15 residues. Sequenced sample: naive CD4+ T cells from blood. The chain carries TRBV28 and TRBJ2-7, with D possibly called TRBD1 or TRBD2 (5 bases each). The clonotype was recovered from a man aged 25-40 years with type 1 diabetes. CDR3 amino acids: CASSFTGTLGDEQYF. CDR3 sequence (DNA): TGTGCCAGCAGTTTTACCGGGACCCTCGGGGACGAGCAGTACTTC.